This T cell receptor beta chain is drawn from a study of shared clonotypes between healthy human individuals. Points from the study as a whole: Unshared clonotypes carried lower generation probabilities than those common to all four donors.

The protocol was immunoSEQ multiplex PCR, while the TCRdb copy is restricted to in-frame clones and leaves out a portion. The sample lists more than 2 million clones, 85% to 95% occurring once. J lost 4 bases, V lost 8 bases, and 13 bases had no gene match. This CDR3 is built from 16 residues. Germline V gene lookup returns CDR1 MDHEN and CDR2 SYDVKM. With regard to this clone: Its matching antigen is unknown.

Terminally differentiated effector memory CD45RA+ cells were excluded from the naive CD8 cells, which were CD45RO-negative and positively selected for CCR7. Free of recent acute infections or vaccinations, the donors were healthy HIV-negative adults. The J gene is TRBJ2-1, the V gene TRBV28; 8 nucleotides agree with TRBD2. The sample was naive CD8+ T cells from PBMCs. This receptor was taken from a man younger than 30 in good health. Some clones in this sample may be carry-over from other donors' samples. The CDR3 nucleotides are TGTGCCAGCTCCTGGGATATAGCGGGGCCGTACAATGAGCAGTTCTTC. Residues: CASSWDIAGPYNEQFF.